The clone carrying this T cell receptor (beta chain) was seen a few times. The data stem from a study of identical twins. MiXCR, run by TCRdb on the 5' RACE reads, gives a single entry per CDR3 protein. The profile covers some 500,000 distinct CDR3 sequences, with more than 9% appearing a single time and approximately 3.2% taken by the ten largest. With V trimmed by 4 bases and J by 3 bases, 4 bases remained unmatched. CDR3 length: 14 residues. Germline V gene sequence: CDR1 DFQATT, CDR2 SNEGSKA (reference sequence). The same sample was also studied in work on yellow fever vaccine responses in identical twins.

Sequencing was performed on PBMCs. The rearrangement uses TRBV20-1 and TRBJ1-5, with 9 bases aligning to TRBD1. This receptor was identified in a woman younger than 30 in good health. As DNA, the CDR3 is TGCAGTGCTAAGGGACAGGGAATCAATCAGCCCCAGCATTTT. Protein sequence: CSAKGQGINQPQHF.